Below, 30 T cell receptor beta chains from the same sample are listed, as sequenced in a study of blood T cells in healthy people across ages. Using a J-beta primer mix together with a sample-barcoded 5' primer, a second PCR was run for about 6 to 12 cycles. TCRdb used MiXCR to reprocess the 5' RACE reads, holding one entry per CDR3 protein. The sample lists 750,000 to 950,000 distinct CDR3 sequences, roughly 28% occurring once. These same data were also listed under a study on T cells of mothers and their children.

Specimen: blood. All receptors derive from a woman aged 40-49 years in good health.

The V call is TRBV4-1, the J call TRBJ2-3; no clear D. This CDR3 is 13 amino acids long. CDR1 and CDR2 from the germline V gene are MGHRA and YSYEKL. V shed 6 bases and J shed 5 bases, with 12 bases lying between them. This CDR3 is CASRPRVEDTQYF. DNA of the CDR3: TGCGCCAGCAGGCCTAGGGTTGAAGATACGCAGTATTTT.

The CDR3 coding sequence is TGTGCCACCAGTGACACAGCGGGGCCCACCTACAATGAGCAGTTCTTC. Its translation: CATSDTAGPTYNEQFF. The chain has TRBV24-1 and TRBJ2-1; TRBD2 aligns across 7 bases. Germline V lookup: CDR1 KGHDR, CDR2 SFDVKD. J gave up 2 bases and V 4 bases, and 7 bases lay outside the gene matches. The CDR3 sequence is 16 residues long.

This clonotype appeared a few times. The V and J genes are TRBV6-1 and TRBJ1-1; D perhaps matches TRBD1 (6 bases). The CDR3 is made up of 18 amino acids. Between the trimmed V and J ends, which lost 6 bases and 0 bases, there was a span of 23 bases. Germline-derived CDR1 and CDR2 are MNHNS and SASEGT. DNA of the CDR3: TGTGCCAGCAGCGGATCCCATGGACAGCCCTCTATGAACACTGAAGCTTTCTTT. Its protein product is CASSGSHGQPSMNTEAFF.

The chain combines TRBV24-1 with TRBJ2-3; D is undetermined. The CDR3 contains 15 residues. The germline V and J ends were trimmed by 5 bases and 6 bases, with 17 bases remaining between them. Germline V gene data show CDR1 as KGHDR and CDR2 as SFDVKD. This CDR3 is CATSVGRISTDTQYF. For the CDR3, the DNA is TGTGCCACCAGTGTGGGCAGGATTTCCACGGATACGCAGTATTTT.

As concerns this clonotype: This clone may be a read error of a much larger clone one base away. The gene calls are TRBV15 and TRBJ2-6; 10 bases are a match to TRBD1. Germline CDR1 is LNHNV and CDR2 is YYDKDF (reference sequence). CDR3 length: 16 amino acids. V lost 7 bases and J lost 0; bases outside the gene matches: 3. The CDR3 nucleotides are TGTGCCACCAACAGGACAGGGGGCTCTGGGGCCAACGTCCTGACTTTC. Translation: CATNRTGGSGANVLTF. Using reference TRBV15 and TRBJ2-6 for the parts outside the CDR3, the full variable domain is DAMVIQNPRYQVTQFGKPVTLSCSQTLNHNVMYWYQQKSSQAPKLLFHYYDKDFNNEADTPDNFQSRRPNTSFCFLDIRSPGLGDTAMYLCATNRTGGSGANVLTFGAGSRLTVL.

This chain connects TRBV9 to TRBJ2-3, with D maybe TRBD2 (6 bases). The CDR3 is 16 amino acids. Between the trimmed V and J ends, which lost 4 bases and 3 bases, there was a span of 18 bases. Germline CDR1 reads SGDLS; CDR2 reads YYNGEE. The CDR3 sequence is CASSLAGSLETDTQYF. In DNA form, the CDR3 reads TGTGCCAGCAGCCTCGCCGGGAGCCTAGAAACAGATACGCAGTATTTT.

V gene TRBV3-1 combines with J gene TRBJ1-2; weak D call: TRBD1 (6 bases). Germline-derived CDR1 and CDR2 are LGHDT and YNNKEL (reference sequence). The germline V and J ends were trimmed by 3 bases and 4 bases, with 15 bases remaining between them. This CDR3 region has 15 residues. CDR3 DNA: TGTGCCAGCAGCCACAAAGACAGGCGGCTCTATGGCTACACCTTC. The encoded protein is CASSHKDRRLYGYTF.

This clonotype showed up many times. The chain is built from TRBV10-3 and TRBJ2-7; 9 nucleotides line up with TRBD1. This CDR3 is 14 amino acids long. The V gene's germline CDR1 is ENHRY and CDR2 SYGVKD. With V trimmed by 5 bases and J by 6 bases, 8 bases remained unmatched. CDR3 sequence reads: CAISFGTGQTEQYF. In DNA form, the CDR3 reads TGTGCCATCAGTTTTGGGACAGGGCAAACCGAGCAGTACTTC.

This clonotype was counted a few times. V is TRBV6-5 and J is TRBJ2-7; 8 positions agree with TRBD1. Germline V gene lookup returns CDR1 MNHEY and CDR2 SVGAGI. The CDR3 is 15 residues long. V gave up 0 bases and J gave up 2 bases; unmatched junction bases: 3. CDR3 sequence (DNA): TGTGCCAGCAGTTACTCGGGACAGGTTACCTACGAGCAGTACTTC. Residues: CASSYSGQVTYEQYF.

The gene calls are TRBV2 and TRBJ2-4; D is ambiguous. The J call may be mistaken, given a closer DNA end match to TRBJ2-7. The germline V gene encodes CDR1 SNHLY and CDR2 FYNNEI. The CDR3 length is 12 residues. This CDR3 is CASNVGPDEQYF. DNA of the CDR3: TGTGCCAGCAATGTAGGGCCGGACGAGCAGTACTTC.

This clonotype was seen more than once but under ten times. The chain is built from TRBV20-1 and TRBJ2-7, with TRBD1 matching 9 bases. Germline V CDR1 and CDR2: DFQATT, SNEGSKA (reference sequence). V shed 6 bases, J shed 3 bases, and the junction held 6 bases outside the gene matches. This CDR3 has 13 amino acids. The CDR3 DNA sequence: TGCAGTGCAGAGCGGGACAGGGTCTACGAGCAGTACTTC. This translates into CSAERDRVYEQYF.

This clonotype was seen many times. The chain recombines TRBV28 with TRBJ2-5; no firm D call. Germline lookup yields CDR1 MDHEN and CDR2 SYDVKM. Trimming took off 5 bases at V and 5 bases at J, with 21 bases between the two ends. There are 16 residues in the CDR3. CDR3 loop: CASSESMVRWVETQYF. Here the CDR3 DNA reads TGTGCCAGCAGTGAATCTATGGTCCGTTGGGTGGAGACCCAGTACTTC.

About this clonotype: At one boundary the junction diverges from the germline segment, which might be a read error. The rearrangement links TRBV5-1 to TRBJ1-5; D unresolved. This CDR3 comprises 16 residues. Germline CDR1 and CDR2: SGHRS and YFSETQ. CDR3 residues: CAGSLDGAASNQPQHF. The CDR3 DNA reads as TGCGCCGGCAGCTTGGATGGAGCGGCTAGCAATCAGCCCCAGCATTTT.

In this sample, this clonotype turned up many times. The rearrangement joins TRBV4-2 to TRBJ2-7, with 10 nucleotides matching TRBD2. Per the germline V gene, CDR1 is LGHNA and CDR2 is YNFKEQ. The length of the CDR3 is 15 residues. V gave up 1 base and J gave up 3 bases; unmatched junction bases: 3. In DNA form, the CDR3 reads TGTGCCAGCAGCCAAGTAGCGGGGGGCGTCTACGAGCAGTACTTC. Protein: CASSQVAGGVYEQYF.

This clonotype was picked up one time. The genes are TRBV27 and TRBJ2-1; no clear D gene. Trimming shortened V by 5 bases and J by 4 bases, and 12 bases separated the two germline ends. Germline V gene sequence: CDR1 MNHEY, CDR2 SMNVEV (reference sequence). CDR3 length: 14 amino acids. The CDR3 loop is CASSPPRLYNEQFF. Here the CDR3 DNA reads TGTGCCAGCAGTCCCCCACGATTGTACAATGAGCAGTTCTTC.

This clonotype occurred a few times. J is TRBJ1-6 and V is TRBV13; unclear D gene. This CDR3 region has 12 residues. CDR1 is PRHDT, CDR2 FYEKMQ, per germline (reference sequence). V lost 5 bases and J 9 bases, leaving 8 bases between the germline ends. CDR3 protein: CASSPRISPLHF. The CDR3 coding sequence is TGTGCCAGCAGCCCGAGGATTTCACCCCTCCACTTT. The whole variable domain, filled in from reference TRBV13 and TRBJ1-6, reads AAGVIQSPRHLIKEKRETATLKCYPIPRHDTVYWYQQGPGQDPQFLISFYEKMQSDKGSIPDRFSAQQFSDYHSELNMSSLELGDSALYFCASSPRISPLHFGNGTRLTVT.

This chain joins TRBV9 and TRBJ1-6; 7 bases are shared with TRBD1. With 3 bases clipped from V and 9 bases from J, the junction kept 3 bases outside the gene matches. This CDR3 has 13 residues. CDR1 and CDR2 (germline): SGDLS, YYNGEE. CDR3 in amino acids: CASSGAGGSPLHF. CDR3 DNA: TGTGCCAGCAGCGGCGCAGGGGGTTCACCCCTCCACTTT.

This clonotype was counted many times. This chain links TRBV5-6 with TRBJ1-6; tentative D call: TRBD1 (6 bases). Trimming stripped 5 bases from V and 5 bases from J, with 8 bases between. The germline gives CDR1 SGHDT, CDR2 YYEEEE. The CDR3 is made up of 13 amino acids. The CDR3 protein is CASSYRDNSPLHF. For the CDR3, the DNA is TGTGCCAGCAGTTACAGGGATAATTCACCCCTCCACTTT.

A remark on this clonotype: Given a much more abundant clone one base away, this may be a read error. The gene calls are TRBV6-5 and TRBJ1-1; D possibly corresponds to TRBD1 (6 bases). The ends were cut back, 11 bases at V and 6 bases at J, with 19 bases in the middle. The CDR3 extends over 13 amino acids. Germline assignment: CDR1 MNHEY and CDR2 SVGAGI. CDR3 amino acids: CACINGGGAEAFF. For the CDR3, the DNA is TGTGCCTGCATCAACGGCGGGGGCGCTGAAGCTTTCTTT.

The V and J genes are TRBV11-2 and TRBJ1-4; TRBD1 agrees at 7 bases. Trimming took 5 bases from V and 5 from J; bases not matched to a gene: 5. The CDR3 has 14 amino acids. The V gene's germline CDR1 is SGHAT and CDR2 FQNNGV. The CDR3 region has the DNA TGTGCCAGCAGCATTAACAGGGGAAATGAAAAACTGTTTTTT. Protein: CASSINRGNEKLFF.

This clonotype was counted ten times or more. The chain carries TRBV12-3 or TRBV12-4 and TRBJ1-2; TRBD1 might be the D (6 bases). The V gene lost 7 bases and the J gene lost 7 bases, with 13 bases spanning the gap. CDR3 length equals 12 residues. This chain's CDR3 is CASTIGGFGYTF. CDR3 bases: TGTGCCAGCACCATAGGGGGGTTTGGCTACACCTTC.

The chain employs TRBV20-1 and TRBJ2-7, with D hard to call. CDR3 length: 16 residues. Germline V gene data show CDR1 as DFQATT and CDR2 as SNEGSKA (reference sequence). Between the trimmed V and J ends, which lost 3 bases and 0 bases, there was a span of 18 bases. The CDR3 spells CSARERWGPSSYEQYF. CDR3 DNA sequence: TGCAGTGCTAGGGAAAGATGGGGTCCCAGCTCCTACGAGCAGTACTTC.

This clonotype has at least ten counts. The DNA for the CDR3 is TGTGCCAGCAGTTATGCGGGGGGGTCCTACAATGAGCAGTTCTTC. The encoded protein is CASSYAGGSYNEQFF. The chain employs TRBV6-5 and TRBJ2-1; 9 bases agree with TRBD2. This CDR3 is 15 amino acids long. Unmatched junction bases numbered 1, after V lost 3 bases and J lost 1 base. From germline, CDR1 is MNHEY and CDR2 SVGAGI.

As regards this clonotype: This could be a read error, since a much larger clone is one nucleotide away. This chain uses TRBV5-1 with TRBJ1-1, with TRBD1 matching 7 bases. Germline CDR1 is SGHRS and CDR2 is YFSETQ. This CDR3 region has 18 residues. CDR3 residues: CASSLALPNQGGNTEVFF. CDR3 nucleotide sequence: TGCGCCAGCAGCTTGGCCCTCCCGAACCAGGGGGGGAACACTGAAGTTTTCTTT. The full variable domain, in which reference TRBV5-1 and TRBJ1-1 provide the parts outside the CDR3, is KAGVTQTPRYLIKTRGQQVTLSCSPISGHRSVSWYQQTPGQGLQFLFEYFSETQRNKGNFPGRFSGRQFSNSRSEMNVSTLELGDSALYLCASSLALPNQGGNTEVFFGQGTRLTVV.

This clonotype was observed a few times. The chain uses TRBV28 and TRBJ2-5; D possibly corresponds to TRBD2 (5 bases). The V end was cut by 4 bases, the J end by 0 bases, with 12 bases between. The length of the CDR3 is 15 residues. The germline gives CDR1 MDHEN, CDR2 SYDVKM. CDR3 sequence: CASSWLSGNQETQYF. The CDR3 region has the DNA TGTGCCAGCAGTTGGTTGTCGGGGAACCAAGAGACCCAGTACTTC.

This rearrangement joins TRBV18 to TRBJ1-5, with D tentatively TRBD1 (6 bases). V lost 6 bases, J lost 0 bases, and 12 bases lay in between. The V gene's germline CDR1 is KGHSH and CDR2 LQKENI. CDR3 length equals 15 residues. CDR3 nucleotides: TGTGCCAGCTCCCAAAGGGGGGATAGCAATCAGCCCCAGCATTTT. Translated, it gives CASSQRGDSNQPQHF.

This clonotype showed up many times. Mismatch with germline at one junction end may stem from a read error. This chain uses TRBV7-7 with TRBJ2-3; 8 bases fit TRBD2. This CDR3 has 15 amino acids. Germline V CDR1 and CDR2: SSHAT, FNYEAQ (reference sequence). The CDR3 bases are TGTGCTAGCAGCTTACGGCGGGGGGGCACAGATACGCAGTATTTT. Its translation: CASSLRRGGTDTQYF.

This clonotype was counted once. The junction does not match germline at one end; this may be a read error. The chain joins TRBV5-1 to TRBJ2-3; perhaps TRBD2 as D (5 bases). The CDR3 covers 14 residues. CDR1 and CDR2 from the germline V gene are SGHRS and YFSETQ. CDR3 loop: CASRFTGSTDAQYF. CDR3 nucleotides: TGCGCCAGCAGATTCACGGGGAGCACAGATGCGCAGTATTTT.

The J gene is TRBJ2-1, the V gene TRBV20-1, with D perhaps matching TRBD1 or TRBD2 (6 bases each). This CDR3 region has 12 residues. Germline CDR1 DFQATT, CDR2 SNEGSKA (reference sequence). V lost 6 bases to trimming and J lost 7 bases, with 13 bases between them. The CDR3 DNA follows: TGCAGTGCGCCCTGGGGGGCTAATGAGCAGTTCTTC. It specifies CSAPWGANEQFF.

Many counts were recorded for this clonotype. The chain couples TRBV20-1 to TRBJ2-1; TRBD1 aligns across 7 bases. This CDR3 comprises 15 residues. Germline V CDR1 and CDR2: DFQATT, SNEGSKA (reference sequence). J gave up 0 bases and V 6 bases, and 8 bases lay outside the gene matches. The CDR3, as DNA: TGCAGTGCATTCGGACAGGACTTCTCCTACAATGAGCAGTTCTTC. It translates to CSAFGQDFSYNEQFF.